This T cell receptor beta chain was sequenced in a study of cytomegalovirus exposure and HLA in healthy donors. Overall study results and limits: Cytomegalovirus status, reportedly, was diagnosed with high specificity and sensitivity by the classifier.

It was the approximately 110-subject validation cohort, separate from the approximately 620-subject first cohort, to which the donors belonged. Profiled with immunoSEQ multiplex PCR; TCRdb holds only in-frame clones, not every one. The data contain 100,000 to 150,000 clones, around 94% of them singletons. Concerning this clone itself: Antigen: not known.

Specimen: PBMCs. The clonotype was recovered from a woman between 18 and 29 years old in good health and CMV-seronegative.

The CDR3 reads CAWSKMIPGEFF. As DNA, the CDR3 is TGTGCCTGGAGTAAGATGATCCCAGGGGAGTTCTTC. The chain employs TRBV30 and TRBJ2-1, with D possibly being TRBD1 (6 bases). CDR3 length: 12 residues. The V end was cut by 2 bases, the J end by 14 bases, with 16 bases between. The V gene's germline CDR1 is GTSNPN and CDR2 SVGIG (reference sequence).